This entry is about one TCR beta chain. The sample carries other DNA sequences with the same CDR3. This CDR3 comprises 14 residues. The V segment lost 6 bases and the J segment 4 bases; nucleotides outside the gene matches: 8. Germline V gives CDR1 MNHEY, CDR2 SMNVEV (reference sequence). PCR was performed using 60 Vbeta and 13 Jbeta primers. Assay: immunoSEQ multiplex PCR; the TCRdb copy retains only in-frame clones and omits some. The profile covers 150,000 to 200,000 clones, with about four fifths appearing a single time and 5.5% to 7.5% taken by the ten largest. This specimen comes from a study of cytomegalovirus exposure and HLA in healthy donors. About the study: HLA-typed donors contributed around 82 million unique TCRs, which were held in an early data release.

The receptor comes from a man between 25 and 39 years old in good health and CMV-seropositive. Sequenced material: PBMCs. The rearrangement joins TRBV27 to TRBJ1-1, with TRBD1 matching 7 bases. This CDR3 is CASRTGQARTEAFF. Here the CDR3 DNA reads TGTGCCAGCAGAACCGGACAGGCCCGCACTGAAGCTTTCTTT.